This T cell receptor beta chain appears in the sequencing data of a study of cytomegalovirus exposure and HLA in healthy donors. For this clone: The antigen remains unidentified.

TCRdb's table, derived via immunoSEQ multiplex PCR, lists solely in-frame clones and lacks some. The sample shows 160,000 or so clones, 88% of them seen only once. Whole-study findings and limits: Confirmation in vitro established that a few CMV-associated chains were specific for CMV antigens.

Sequencing was carried out using PBMCs. This clonotype was sampled from a man aged 18-30 years in good health and CMV-seronegative.

The chain's CDR3 is CSVGNRVGYTF. The CDR3 nucleotides are TGCAGCGTGGGCAACAGGGTCGGCTACACCTTC. This chain joins TRBV29-1 and TRBJ1-2; the D gene is possibly TRBD1 (6 bases). The germline V and J ends were trimmed by 6 bases and 8 bases, with 13 bases remaining between them. Germline V lookup: CDR1 SQVTM, CDR2 ANQGSEA. The CDR3 is 11 amino acids.